A single sample is the source of the 30 T cell receptor beta chains below, sequenced in a study of control samples from healthy donors and cancer patients. The table came from immunoSEQ multiplex PCR; TCRdb's copy has only in-frame clones and leaves some out. The top ten hold 0.68% of the sample, which has 160,000 or so clones, approximately 90% seen once. Material: blood. All receptors derive from a woman in her 30s in good health.

CDR3 DNA: TGTGCCAGTAGATCGACAGGGTCTAATGAAAAACTGTTTTTT. Its protein is CASRSTGSNEKLFF. The genes are TRBV19 and TRBJ1-4; 7 bases are a match to TRBD1. The V gene's germline CDR1 is LNHDA and CDR2 SQIVND (reference sequence). J was trimmed by 3 bases and V by 6 bases; bases with no gene match: 4. CDR3 length: 14 residues. Full variable domain (rest looked up from reference TRBV19 and TRBJ1-4): DGGITQSPKYLFRKEGQNVTLSCEQNLNHDAMYWYRQDPGQGLRLIYYSQIVNDFQKGDIAEGYSVSREKKESFPLTVTSAQKNPTAFYLCASRSTGSNEKLFFGSGTQLSVL.

The V gene is TRBV28, the J gene TRBJ1-5, with 8 bases aligning to TRBD1. The ends lost 6 bases at V and 3 bases at J; junction bases unmatched: 4. The CDR3 covers 14 residues. CDR1 MDHEN and CDR2 SYDVKM come from the germline V gene. The CDR3 coding sequence is TGTGCCAGCAGGACAGGGGTAAACAATCAGCCCCAGCATTTT. Encoded protein: CASRTGVNNQPQHF.

The chain combines TRBV3-1 (or the pseudogene TRBV3-2) with TRBJ2-7; D is ambiguous. The CDR3 totals 15 residues. The germline CDR1 and CDR2 sequences are LGHDT and YNNKEL (reference sequence). V lost 0 bases, J lost 3 bases, and 12 bases lay in between. The CDR3 DNA reads as TGTGCCAGCAGCCAAGATAGGGTGCAAAGCTACGAGCAGTACTTC. Its translation is CASSQDRVQSYEQYF.

J is TRBJ2-5 and V is TRBV5-4; 7 nucleotides match TRBD1. The CDR3 totals 15 residues. Per germline, CDR1 SGHNT and CDR2 YYREEE (reference sequence). The V and J ends lost 0 bases and 4 bases, in that order; junction bases with no gene match: 6. The CDR3 is CASSLGTGGRETQYF. In DNA, the CDR3 is TGTGCCAGCAGCTTGGGGACAGGTGGACGAGAGACCCAGTACTTC.

The chain carries TRBV7-9 and TRBJ1-2; D may be TRBD1 (5 bases). V was shortened by 2 bases and J by 4 bases, with 11 bases between the two germline ends. The length of the CDR3 is 14 residues. The germline V gene encodes CDR1 SEHNR and CDR2 FQNEAQ (reference sequence). The chain's CDR3 is CASSLQGSVYGYTF. In nucleotides, the CDR3 is TGTGCCAGCAGCTTACAGGGCAGCGTCTATGGCTACACCTTC. Full variable domain (remainder filled in from reference TRBV7-9 and TRBJ1-2): DTGVSQNPRHKITKRGQNVTFRCDPISEHNRLYWYRQTLGQGPEFLTYFQNEAQLEKSRLLSDRFSAERPKGSFSTLEIQRTEQGDSAMYLCASSLQGSVYGYTFGSGTRLTVV.

This chain joins TRBV9 and TRBJ2-3, with 7 nucleotides matching TRBD1. The CDR3 sequence is 15 residues long. Trimming at V came to 2 bases and at J to 8 bases, leaving 11 bases not matched to a gene. Germline CDR1 SGDLS, CDR2 YYNGEE. The CDR3 sequence: CASSVGDSWVVTQYF. The CDR3 DNA reads as TGTGCCAGCAGCGTGGGGGACAGTTGGGTGGTTACGCAGTATTTT.

The DNA of the CDR3 is TGTGCCAGCAGTTTAAATTTGGCAGGGCAGGGTGGAAACACTGAAGCTTTCTTT. Translating gives CASSLNLAGQGGNTEAFF. V gene TRBV28 combines with J gene TRBJ1-1, with D perhaps TRBD1 (5 bases). The CDR3 extends over 18 amino acids. Trimming pared 2 bases from V and 2 bases from J, leaving 21 bases between. Looked up from germline, CDR1 is MDHEN and CDR2 is SYDVKM.

This chain joins TRBV6-1 and TRBJ1-1; no clear D. The V gene's germline CDR1 is MNHNS and CDR2 SASEGT. Trimming took off 3 bases at V and 5 bases at J, with 19 bases between the two ends. The CDR3 totals 16 residues. In DNA form, the CDR3 reads TGTGCCAGCAGTGATAAGTCACTACCTTCGATGACTGAAGCTTTCTTT. Amino acid sequence: CASSDKSLPSMTEAFF.

Worth noting for this clone: Its ends do not fully match the called genes, so a read error is possible. V gene TRBV7-7 combines with J gene TRBJ2-1; TRBD1 agrees at 7 bases. Germline-derived CDR1 and CDR2 are SSHAT and FNYEAQ (reference sequence). This CDR3 region has 16 residues. This chain's CDR3 is CASSVGPRTGIYEQFF. CDR3 DNA: TGTGCTAGCAGCGTAGGGCCAAGGACAGGAATTTATGAGCAGTTCTTC.

The genes are TRBV18 and TRBJ2-2; the D gene is possibly TRBD2 (5 bases). The germline V gene encodes CDR1 KGHSH and CDR2 LQKENI. Deletions cut 3 bases from V and 3 bases from J, with 11 bases between. The CDR3 has 15 amino acids. Here the CDR3 reads CASSPFEGDTGELFF. The DNA of the CDR3 is TGTGCCAGCTCACCGTTCGAGGGCGACACCGGGGAGCTGTTTTTT.

The chain joins TRBV6-1 to TRBJ1-1; 7 bases match TRBD1. Germline loops: CDR1 MNHNS, CDR2 SASEGT. V was pared by 0 bases and J by 5 bases, with 3 bases of the junction left unmatched. The CDR3 totals 14 residues. The CDR3 loop reads CASSEAQGRTEAFF. CDR3 in DNA: TGTGCCAGCAGTGAAGCACAGGGGCGAACTGAAGCTTTCTTT.

Only a few counts were recorded for this clone. The chain uses TRBV19 and TRBJ1-6; TRBD1 might be the D (5 bases). Germline V gives CDR1 LNHDA, CDR2 SQIVND (reference sequence). V gave up 4 bases and J gave up 7 bases, with 17 bases separating them. The CDR3 runs 16 residues. This CDR3 is CASSTNPGLRNSPLHF. The CDR3 DNA reads as TGTGCCAGTAGTACCAATCCGGGACTGAGGAATTCACCCCTCCACTTT.

The CDR3 DNA follows: TGTGCCAGCAGTCCGGGTCTCACTTATGGCTACACCTTC. Translating it yields CASSPGLTYGYTF. The chain joins TRBV6-2 or TRBV6-3 to TRBJ1-2; unclear D gene. The CDR3 spans 13 residues. Germline V lookup: CDR1 MNHEY, CDR2 SVGEGT. V lost 5 bases and J lost 5, with 12 bases in between.

V and J are TRBV29-1 and TRBJ2-7; D is possibly TRBD1 or TRBD2 (5 bases each). Germline loops: CDR1 SQVTM, CDR2 ANQGSEA. V shed 4 bases and J shed 5 bases, with 9 bases lying between them. This CDR3 is 11 amino acids long. CDR3 sequence (DNA): TGCAGCGTTGCCGTGGGGGACGAGCAGTACTTC. It specifies CSVAVGDEQYF.

The chain has TRBV30 and TRBJ1-5, with a possible D match to TRBD1 (6 bases). V was pared by 0 bases and J by 4 bases, with 19 bases between. Germline values: CDR1 GTSNPN, CDR2 SVGIG (reference sequence). The CDR3 is 17 amino acids. In DNA form, the CDR3 reads TGTGCCTGGAGTGTAAGAGTTGGGGGCCTTTTGAATCAGCCCCAGCATTTT. It codes for CAWSVRVGGLLNQPQHF.

This clone was found once. J is TRBJ2-1 and V is TRBV2; 7 bases agree with TRBD2. The V and J ends lost 3 bases and 0 bases, in that order; junction bases with no gene match: 5. Per germline, CDR1 SNHLY and CDR2 FYNNEI. CDR3 length: 16 residues. The CDR3 bases are TGTGCCAGCAGTGAGTTGCGGGAGAGCTCCTACAATGAGCAGTTCTTC. It specifies CASSELRESSYNEQFF.

V is TRBV3-1 (or the pseudogene TRBV3-2) and J is TRBJ1-3, with 7 bases lining up with TRBD1. V shed 6 bases, J shed 3 bases, and the junction held 14 bases outside the gene matches. The CDR3 runs 17 residues. Germline V lookup: CDR1 LGHDT, CDR2 YNNKEL (reference sequence). CDR3: CASSPRGRTGGGNTIYF. In DNA form, the CDR3 reads TGTGCCAGCAGTCCAAGGGGCAGGACAGGAGGTGGAAACACCATATATTTT.

The rearrangement links TRBV7-9 to TRBJ1-1; D call uncertain. CDR1 and CDR2 (germline): SEHNR, FQNEAQ (reference sequence). The CDR3 is 12 amino acids. Between the trimmed V and J ends, which lost 1 base and 8 bases, there was a span of 8 bases. The CDR3, as DNA: TGTGCCAGCAGCTTAGGGACCGCAGAAGCTTTCTTT. Its protein product is CASSLGTAEAFF.

The chain joins TRBV6-2 or TRBV6-3 to TRBJ2-2, with D unresolved. Germline V lookup: CDR1 MNHEY, CDR2 SVGEGT. The length of the CDR3 is 15 residues. The V end lost 0 bases, the J end lost 1 base, and 6 bases lay between the germline ends. The CDR3, as DNA: TGTGCCAGCAGTTACTCGACGGTGAACACCGGGGAGCTGTTTTTT. This sequence encodes CASSYSTVNTGELFF.

The chain combines TRBV2 with TRBJ1-1; D is uncertain. V was clipped by 0 bases and J by 0 bases, with 8 bases between them. Per the germline V gene, CDR1 is SNHLY and CDR2 is FYNNEI. This CDR3 contains 15 residues. Here the CDR3 DNA reads TGTGCCAGCAGTGAAGCGATGAATATGAACACTGAAGCTTTCTTT. It is translated as CASSEAMNMNTEAFF. The full variable domain, its missing parts supplied by reference TRBV2 and TRBJ1-1, is EPEVTQTPSHQVTQMGQEVILRCVPISNHLYFYWYRQILGQKVEFLVSFYNNEISEKSEIFDDQFSVERPDGSNFTLKIRSTKLEDSAMYFCASSEAMNMNTEAFFGQGTRLTVV.

V and J are TRBV7-3 and TRBJ1-1, with D uncertain. Germline CDR1 is SGHTA and CDR2 is FQGTGA. The CDR3 consists of 13 residues. Trimming pared 3 bases from V and 1 base from J, leaving 6 bases between. The DNA for the CDR3 is TGTGCCAGCAGCTTGAGCCAGAACACTGAAGCTTTCTTT. It codes for CASSLSQNTEAFF.

The chain combines TRBV30 with TRBJ2-7, with D unclear. V dropped 8 bases and J dropped 4 bases, with 12 bases sitting between them. CDR1 and CDR2 from the germline V gene are GTSNPN and SVGIG (reference sequence). This CDR3 region has 11 residues. CDR3 amino acids: CALQTGYEQYF. The CDR3, as DNA: TGTGCCCTACAGACCGGGTACGAGCAGTACTTC. The full variable domain, completed using reference TRBV30 and TRBJ2-7, is SQTIHQWPATLVQPVGSPLSLECTVEGTSNPNLYWYRQAAGRGLQLLFYSVGIGQISSEVPQNLSASRPQDRQFILSSKKLLLSDSGFYLCALQTGYEQYFGPGTRLTVT.

The rearrangement joins TRBV7-9 to TRBJ1-1; D is possibly TRBD1 (6 bases). The CDR3 extends over 14 amino acids. Germline values: CDR1 SEHNR, CDR2 FQNEAQ (reference sequence). V was cut by 3 bases and J by 4 bases, with 12 bases left in between. CDR3 in DNA: TGTGCCAGCAGCTTGAACGGGGGCGGCACTGAAGCTTTCTTT. It encodes CASSLNGGGTEAFF.

The CDR3 sequence: CAISESRGTRDEQFF. The CDR3 coding sequence is TGTGCCATCAGTGAGTCTAGAGGGACTAGGGATGAGCAGTTCTTC. This chain links TRBV10-3 with TRBJ2-1; 8 bases match TRBD2. Trimming cost V 0 bases and J 8 bases; bases outside gene matches: 6. This CDR3 region has 15 residues. Germline-derived CDR1 and CDR2 are ENHRY and SYGVKD.

The chain links TRBV2 to TRBJ2-3; D assignment may be TRBD1 or TRBD2 (5 bases each). This CDR3 contains 13 residues. Germline V gives CDR1 SNHLY, CDR2 FYNNEI. Deletions cut 7 bases from V and 2 bases from J, with 10 bases between. The CDR3 DNA follows: TGTGCCAGCACACGGGACCCCACAGATACGCAGTATTTT. It codes for CASTRDPTDTQYF.

The chain employs TRBV3-1 (or the pseudogene TRBV3-2) and TRBJ2-2, with D hard to call. Germline V CDR1 and CDR2: LGHDT, YNNKEL (reference sequence). CDR3 length: 15 residues. V was clipped by 2 bases and J by 0 bases, with 7 bases between them. CDR3 DNA sequence: TGTGCCAGCAGCCAATGGACCCCGAACACCGGGGAGCTGTTTTTT. Protein product: CASSQWTPNTGELFF.

CDR3 bases: TGTGCCAGCAGTATATTCTCACAGAAGGGGCGGGGGTCCTACGAGCAGTACTTC. This codes for CASSIFSQKGRGSYEQYF. The chain recombines TRBV28 with TRBJ2-7, with 7 bases identical to TRBD2. The germline gives CDR1 MDHEN, CDR2 SYDVKM. The CDR3 runs 18 residues. The junction had 17 bases not matched to a gene; V was cut back by 5 bases and J by 1 base.

The count of this clone is one. J is TRBJ2-1 and V is TRBV6-2 or TRBV6-3; 7 bases line up with TRBD1. Germline lookup yields CDR1 MNHEY and CDR2 SVGEGT. The CDR3 runs 16 residues. Trimming removed 0 bases from V and 5 bases from J; junction bases left unmatched: 7. CDR3 region: CASSYSGRGRDNEQFF. CDR3 sequence (DNA): TGTGCCAGCAGTTACTCTGGCAGGGGGAGAGACAATGAGCAGTTCTTC.

V usage is TRBV28 and J usage is TRBJ2-7, with 8 bases fitting TRBD1. The CDR3 covers 13 residues. Germline CDR1 is MDHEN and CDR2 is SYDVKM. The J segment lost 5 bases and the V segment lost 4 bases, leaving 4 bases of the junction unmatched. CDR3 residues: CASSSSDRDEQYF. CDR3 DNA: TGTGCCAGCAGTTCCTCGGACAGGGACGAGCAGTACTTC.

V usage is TRBV15 and J usage is TRBJ1-5; possibly TRBD1 for D (6 bases). V lost 5 bases and J lost 3, with 11 bases in between. The CDR3 runs to 14 residues. The germline V gene has CDR1 LNHNV and CDR2 YYDKDF (reference sequence). The DNA of the CDR3 is TGTGCCACCAGCGGAGGACAGCCCAATCAGCCCCAGCATTTT. It codes for CATSGGQPNQPQHF.